Sequencing of this TCR beta chain was carried out in a study of cytomegalovirus exposure and HLA in healthy donors (dated by TCRdb to between 2016 and 2019). With regard to the full study: According to a later analysis, the 120 or so validation repertoires were produced on the same platform as the 680 or so repertoires of the first cohort. In addition to the first cohort of approximately 650 subjects, a separate validation cohort of 120 different subjects was used. The study aimed to test whether cataloging public T cell receptors could reveal signatures of past pathogen exposure. High-throughput TCR immunosequencing, statistical association of individual TCRs with disease status, and machine learning were combined to predict cytomegalovirus infection status. The paper's findings and limits, for the study overall: In vitro tests confirmed that a few of the cytomegalovirus-associated TCR beta chains recognize cytomegalovirus antigens. Of the cluster scores, approximately 94% were above 0 in a later analysis, which found that TCRs clustered in the first cohort also tended to co-occur in the 95 to 150 validation repertoires. Most TCR sequences were seen in very few donors, while some public TCRs were found in many individuals. The study listed 164 TCR beta chains as associated with cytomegalovirus. The classifier was reported to diagnose cytomegalovirus status with high specificity and sensitivity in both the original cohort and the validation cohort. The authors suggested that the approach could potentially be extended to other disease states and immunological phenotypes. All 120 or so repertoires were used to score co-occurrence in the validation cohort in a later analysis, because that analysis had no HLA typing for the cohort.

CDR1 MDHEN and CDR2 SYDVKM were looked up in the germline V gene. Relative to germline, V is missing 4 bases and J is missing 4 bases, with 18 bases of the junction outside any gene match. The CDR3 numbers 19 residues from cysteine through phenylalanine. The retained sequence is limited to the CDR3, 57 bases, with the frame set at the first base. The library came from the immunoSEQ multiplex PCR assay. The published analysis was carried out like this. A statistical classification framework was built to diagnose cytomegalovirus status from the catalog of TCR beta chain sequences. TCRdb carries this immuneACCESS record with in-frame sequences only. Its versions omit some clonotypes, under half of them owing to an unresolved V gene in the studies checked, with the rest unexplained. V, J and clone size reflect that table, while D and trimming were determined from the DNA. For this sample there are about 120,000 clones; approximately 89% appear just once. Around 1.1% of the sample is held by the ten biggest clonotypes.

About this clone itself: Its cognate antigen has yet to be identified. The record has no base qualities; no much larger clone is one base away.

The donors belonged to the validation cohort of about 110 subjects, which was separate from the 666-subject first cohort. This receptor was obtained from a woman under 30 in good health and CMV-seronegative. Specimen: PBMCs. Recombination joined TRBV28 with TRBJ1-5, and 8 bases in between align with TRBD1. The bases are TGTGCCAGCAGTTCTTTTTCGCTCCTCGGACAGGGTGGTAATCAGCCCCAGCATTTT. Its protein is CASSSFSLLGQGGNQPQHF.